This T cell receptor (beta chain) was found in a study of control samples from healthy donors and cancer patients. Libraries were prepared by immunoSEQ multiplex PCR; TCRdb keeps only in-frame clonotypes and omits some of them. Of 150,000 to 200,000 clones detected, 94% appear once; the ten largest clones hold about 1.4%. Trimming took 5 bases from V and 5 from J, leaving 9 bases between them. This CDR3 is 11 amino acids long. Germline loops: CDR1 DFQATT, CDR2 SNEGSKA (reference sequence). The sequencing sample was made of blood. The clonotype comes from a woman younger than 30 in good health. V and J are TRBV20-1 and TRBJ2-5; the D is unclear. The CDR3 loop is CSAPLKETQYF. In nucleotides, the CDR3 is TGCAGTGCTCCATTAAAGGAGACCCAGTACTTC.